This record looks at one T cell receptor (beta chain) sequence and its context. These data are taken from a study of blood T cell repertoires in COVID-19. Data came from immunoSEQ multiplex PCR; TCRdb stores just in-frame clones and leaves some out. The table records 200,000 to 250,000 clones, roughly four fifths of them present only once. The TCR originated in a man aged 35 to 55 who had recovered from COVID-19. Sequencing input: PBMCs or T cells enriched from blood (not recorded which).

The CDR3 region has the DNA TGCGCCAGCAGGCCGACAGGGTTGGATGGCTACACCTTC. It encodes CASRPTGLDGYTF. The chain joins TRBV5-1 to TRBJ1-2; TRBD1 agrees at 7 bases. The trim removed 5 bases at V and 6 bases at J, leaving 7 bases unmatched. CDR1 SGHRS and CDR2 YFSETQ come from the germline V gene. The CDR3 loop spans 13 amino acids.